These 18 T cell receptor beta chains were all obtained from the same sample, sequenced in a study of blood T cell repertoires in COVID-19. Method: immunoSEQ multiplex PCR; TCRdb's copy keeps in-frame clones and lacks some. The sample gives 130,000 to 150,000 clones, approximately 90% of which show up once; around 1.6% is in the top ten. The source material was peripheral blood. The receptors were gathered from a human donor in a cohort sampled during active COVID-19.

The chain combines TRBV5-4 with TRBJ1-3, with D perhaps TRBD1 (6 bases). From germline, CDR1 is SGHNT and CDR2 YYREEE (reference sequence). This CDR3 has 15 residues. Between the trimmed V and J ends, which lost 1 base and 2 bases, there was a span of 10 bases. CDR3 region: CASSLTGIPGNTIYF. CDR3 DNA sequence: TGTGCCAGCAGCTTGACAGGGATTCCTGGAAACACCATATATTTT.

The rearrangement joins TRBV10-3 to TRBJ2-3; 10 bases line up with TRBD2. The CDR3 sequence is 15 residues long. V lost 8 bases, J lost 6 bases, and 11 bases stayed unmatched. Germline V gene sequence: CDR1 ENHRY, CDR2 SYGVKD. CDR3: CAIGTGTSEGDTQYF. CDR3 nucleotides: TGTGCCATCGGAACCGGGACTAGCGAGGGGGATACGCAGTATTTT.

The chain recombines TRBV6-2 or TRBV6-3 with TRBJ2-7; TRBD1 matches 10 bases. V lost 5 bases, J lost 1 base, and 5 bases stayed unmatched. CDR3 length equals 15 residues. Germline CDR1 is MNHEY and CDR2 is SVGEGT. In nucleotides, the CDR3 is TGTGCCAGCAGTGCCCGGGACAGGGGTTCCTACGAGCAGTACTTC. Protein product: CASSARDRGSYEQYF.

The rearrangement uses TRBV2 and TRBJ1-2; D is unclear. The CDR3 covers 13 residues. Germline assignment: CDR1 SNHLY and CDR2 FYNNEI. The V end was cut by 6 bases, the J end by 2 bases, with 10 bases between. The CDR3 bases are TGTGCCAGCAGGTGGGAGGGAAACTATGGCTACACCTTC. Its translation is CASRWEGNYGYTF.

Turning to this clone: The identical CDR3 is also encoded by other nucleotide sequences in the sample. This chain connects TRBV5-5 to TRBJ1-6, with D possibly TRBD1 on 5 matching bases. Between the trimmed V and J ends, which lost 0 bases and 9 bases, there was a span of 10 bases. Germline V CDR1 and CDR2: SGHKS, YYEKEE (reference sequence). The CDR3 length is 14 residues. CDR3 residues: CASSLGQGGSPLHF. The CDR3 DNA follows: TGTGCCAGCAGCTTGGGGCAGGGAGGTTCACCCCTCCACTTT. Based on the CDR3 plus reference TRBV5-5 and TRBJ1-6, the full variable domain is DAGVTQSPTHLIKTRGQQVTLRCSPISGHKSVSWYQQVLGQGPQFIFQYYEKEERGRGNFPDRFSARQFPNYSSELNVNALLLGDSALYLCASSLGQGGSPLHFGNGTRLTVT.

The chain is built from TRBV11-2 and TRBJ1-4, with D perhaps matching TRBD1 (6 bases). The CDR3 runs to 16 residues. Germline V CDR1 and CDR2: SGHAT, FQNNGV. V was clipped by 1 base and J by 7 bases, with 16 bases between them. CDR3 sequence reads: CASSLGVATGVEKLFF. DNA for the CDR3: TGTGCCAGCAGCTTAGGGGTCGCGACAGGAGTTGAAAAACTGTTTTTT.

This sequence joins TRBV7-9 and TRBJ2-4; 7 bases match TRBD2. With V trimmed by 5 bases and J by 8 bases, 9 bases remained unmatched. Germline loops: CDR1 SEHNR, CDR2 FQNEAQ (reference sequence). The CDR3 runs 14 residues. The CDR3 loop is CASSHRLAIYIQYF. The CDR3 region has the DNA TGTGCCAGCAGCCATCGACTAGCTATTTACATTCAGTACTTC.

The CDR3: CATSRGGSSYNSPLHF. As DNA, the CDR3 is TGTGCCACCAGCAGAGGAGGCAGCTCCTATAATTCACCCCTCCACTTT. J is TRBJ1-6 and V is TRBV15; no definite D call. The V gene lost 1 base and the J gene lost 0 bases, with 7 bases spanning the gap. CDR1 is LNHNV and CDR2 is YYDKDF in the germline V gene (reference sequence). The CDR3 consists of 16 residues.

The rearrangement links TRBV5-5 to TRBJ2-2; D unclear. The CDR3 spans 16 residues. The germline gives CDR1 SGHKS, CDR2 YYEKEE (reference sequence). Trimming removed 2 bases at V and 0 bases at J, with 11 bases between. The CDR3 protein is CASSLLPETNTGELFF. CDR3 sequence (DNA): TGTGCCAGCAGCTTATTGCCGGAGACGAACACCGGGGAGCTGTTTTTT.

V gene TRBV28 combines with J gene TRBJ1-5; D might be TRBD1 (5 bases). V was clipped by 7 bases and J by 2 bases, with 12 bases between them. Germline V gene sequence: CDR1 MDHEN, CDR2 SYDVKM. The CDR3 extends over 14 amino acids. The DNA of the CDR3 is TGTGCCAGCACCCTGACAGAGGGCAATCAGCCCCAGCATTTT. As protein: CASTLTEGNQPQHF. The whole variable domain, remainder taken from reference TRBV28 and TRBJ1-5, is DVKVTQSSRYLVKRTGEKVFLECVQDMDHENMFWYRQDPGLGLRLIYFSYDVKMKEKGDIPEGYSVSREKKERFSLILESASTNQTSMYLCASTLTEGNQPQHFGDGTRLSIL.

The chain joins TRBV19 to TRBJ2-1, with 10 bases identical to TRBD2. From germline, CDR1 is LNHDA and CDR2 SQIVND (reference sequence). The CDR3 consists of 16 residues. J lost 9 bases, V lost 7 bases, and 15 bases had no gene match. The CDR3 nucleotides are TGTGCCAGTATCAAAGTGGCTAGCGGGGGCCTTAGTGAGCAGTTCTTC. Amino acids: CASIKVASGGLSEQFF. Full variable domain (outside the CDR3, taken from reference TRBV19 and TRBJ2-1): DGGITQSPKYLFRKEGQNVTLSCEQNLNHDAMYWYRQDPGQGLRLIYYSQIVNDFQKGDIAEGYSVSREKKESFPLTVTSAQKNPTAFYLCASIKVASGGLSEQFFGPGTRLTVL.

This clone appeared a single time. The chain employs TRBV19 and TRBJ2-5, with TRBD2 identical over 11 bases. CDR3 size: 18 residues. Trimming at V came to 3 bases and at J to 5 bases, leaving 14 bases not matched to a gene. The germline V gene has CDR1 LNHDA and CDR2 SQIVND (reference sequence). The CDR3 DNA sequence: TGTGCCAGTAGTATCGGACTAGGAGGTAGCGGGGGGGCTGAGACCCAGTACTTC. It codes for CASSIGLGGSGGAETQYF.

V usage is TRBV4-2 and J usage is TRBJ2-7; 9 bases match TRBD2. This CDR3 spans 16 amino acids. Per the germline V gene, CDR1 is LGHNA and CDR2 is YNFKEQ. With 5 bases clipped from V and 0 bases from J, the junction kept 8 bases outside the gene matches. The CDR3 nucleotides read TGTGCCAGCAGCTTCGGTAGCGGGGGCATCTCCTACGAGCAGTACTTC. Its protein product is CASSFGSGGISYEQYF.

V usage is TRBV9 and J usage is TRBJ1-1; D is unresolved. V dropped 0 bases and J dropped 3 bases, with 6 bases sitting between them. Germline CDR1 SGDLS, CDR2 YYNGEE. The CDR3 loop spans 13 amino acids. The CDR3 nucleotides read TGTGCCAGCAGCGTAGTACTGGACACTGAAGCTTTCTTT. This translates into CASSVVLDTEAFF.

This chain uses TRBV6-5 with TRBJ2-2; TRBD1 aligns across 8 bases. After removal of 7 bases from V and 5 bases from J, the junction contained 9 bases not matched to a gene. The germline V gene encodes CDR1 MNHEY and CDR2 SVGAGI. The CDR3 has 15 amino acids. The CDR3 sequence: CASILGQEYTGELFF. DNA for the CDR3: TGTGCCAGCATCCTGGGACAGGAATATACCGGGGAGCTGTTTTTT.

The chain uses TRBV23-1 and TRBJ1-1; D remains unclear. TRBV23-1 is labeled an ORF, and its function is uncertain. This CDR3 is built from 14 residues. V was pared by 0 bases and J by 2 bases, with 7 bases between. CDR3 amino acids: CASSQSSHNTEAFF. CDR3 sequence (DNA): TGCGCCAGCAGTCAATCGTCACATAACACTGAAGCTTTCTTT.

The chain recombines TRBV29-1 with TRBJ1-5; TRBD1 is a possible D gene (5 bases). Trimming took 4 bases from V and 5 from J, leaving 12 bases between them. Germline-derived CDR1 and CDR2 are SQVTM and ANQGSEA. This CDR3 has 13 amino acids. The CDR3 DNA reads TGCAGCGTTGCCGAAGGGGTCGATCAGCCCCAGCATTTT. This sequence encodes CSVAEGVDQPQHF.

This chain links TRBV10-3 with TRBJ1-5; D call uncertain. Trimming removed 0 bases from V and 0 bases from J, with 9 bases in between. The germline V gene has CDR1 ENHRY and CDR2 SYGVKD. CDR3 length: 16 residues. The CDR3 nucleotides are TGTGCCATCAGTGAGTCAGCGGCAAATAGCAATCAGCCCCAGCATTTT. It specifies CAISESAANSNQPQHF.